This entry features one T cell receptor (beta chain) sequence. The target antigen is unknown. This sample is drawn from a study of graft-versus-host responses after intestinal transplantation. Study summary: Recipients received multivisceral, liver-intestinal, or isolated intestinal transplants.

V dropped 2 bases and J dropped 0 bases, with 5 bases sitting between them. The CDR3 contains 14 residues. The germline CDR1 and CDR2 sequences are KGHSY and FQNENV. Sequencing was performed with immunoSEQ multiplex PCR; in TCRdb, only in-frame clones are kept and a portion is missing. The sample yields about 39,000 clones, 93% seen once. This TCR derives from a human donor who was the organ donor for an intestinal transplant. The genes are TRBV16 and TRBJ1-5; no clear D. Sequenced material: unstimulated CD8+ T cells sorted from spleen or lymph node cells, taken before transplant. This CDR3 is CASSQVGSNQPQHF. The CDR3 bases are TGTGCCAGCAGCCAAGTTGGTAGCAATCAGCCCCAGCATTTT.